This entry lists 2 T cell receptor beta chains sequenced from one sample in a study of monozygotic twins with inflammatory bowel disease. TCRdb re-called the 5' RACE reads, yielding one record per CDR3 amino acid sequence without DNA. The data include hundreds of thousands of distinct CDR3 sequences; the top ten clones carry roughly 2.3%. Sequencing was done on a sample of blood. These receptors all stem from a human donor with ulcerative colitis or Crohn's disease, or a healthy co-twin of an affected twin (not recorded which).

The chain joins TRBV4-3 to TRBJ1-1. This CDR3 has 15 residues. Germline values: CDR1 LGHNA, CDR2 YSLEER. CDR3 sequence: CASSQEEDMNTEAFF.

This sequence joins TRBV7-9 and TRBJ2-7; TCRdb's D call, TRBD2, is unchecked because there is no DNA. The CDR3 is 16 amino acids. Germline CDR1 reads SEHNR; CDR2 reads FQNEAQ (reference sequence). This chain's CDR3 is CASSPLRGRVSYEQYF.